Listed below are T cell receptor beta chains from one sample, sequenced in a study of PD-1 blockade in mismatch repair-deficient tumors. Here immunoSEQ multiplex PCR was the method, and the copy in TCRdb shows in-frame clones only, minus some. Here the sample spans 90,000 to 120,000 clones, over 75% being singletons. Sequenced material: peripheral blood, taken about 36 weeks after starting pembrolizumab. The origin of the receptors is an adult with mismatch repair-deficient cancer. Both conserved end residues are part of each CDR3. D genes are given only for firm matches. Clone size, where shown, is once, few, many, or a class for clones that have expanded.

j_gene | abundance | v_gene | d_gene | CDR3aa | CDR3nt
TRBJ2-3 | . | TRBV6-1 | TRBD2 | CASSESSGREISTDTQYF | TGTGCCAGCAGTGAGTCGTCGGGGAGGGAGATTAGCACAGATACGCAGTATTTT
TRBJ2-3 | . | TRBV7-9 | . | CASSSIPALTSPDTQYF | TGTGCCAGCAGCTCAATTCCCGCCTTGACTAGTCCAGATACGCAGTATTTT
TRBJ1-3 | . | TRBV7-3 | . | CASSLGGGSSGNTIYF | TGTGCCAGCAGCCTCGGCGGGGGCTCCTCTGGAAACACCATATATTTT
TRBJ1-2 | . | TRBV7-6 | TRBD1 | CASSLGARTGDFYGYTF | TGTGCCAGCAGCCTAGGGGCTAGGACAGGCGACTTCTATGGCTACACCTTC
TRBJ2-1 | . | TRBV19 | . | CASSAVDSYNEQFF | TGTGCCAGTAGTGCGGTCGACTCCTACAATGAGCAGTTCTTC
TRBJ1-5 | few | TRBV2 | TRBD1 | CASGDRGGNQPQHF | TGTGCCAGCGGGGACAGGGGAGGAAATCAGCCCCAGCATTTT
TRBJ2-3 | . | TRBV6-5 | TRBD2 | CATWGGYTDTQYF | TGTGCCACGTGGGGAGGGTACACAGATACGCAGTATTTT
TRBJ2-7 | few | TRBV4-3 | . | CASSQEYGTYEQYF | TGCGCCAGCAGCCAAGAGTACGGCACCTACGAGCAGTACTTC
TRBJ1-3 | . | TRBV9 | TRBD1 | CASSRDSSGNTIYF | TGTGCCAGCAGCCGGGACAGCTCTGGAAACACCATATATTTT
TRBJ1-1 | . | TRBV9 | . | CASSYAGDRNTEAFF | TGTGCCAGCAGCTATGCAGGGGATAGGAACACTGAAGCTTTCTTT
TRBJ1-3 | once | TRBV11-2 | TRBD1 | CASSYTGAGNTIYF | TGTGCCAGCAGCTACACAGGGGCGGGAAACACCATATATTTT
TRBJ2-7 | . | TRBV14 | . | CASSQVGRQNYEQYF | TGTGCCAGCAGCCAAGTAGGGCGACAGAACTACGAGCAGTACTTC
TRBJ1-1 | . | TRBV19 | . | CASSISGIWGGTEAFF | TGTGCCAGTAGTATATCTGGGATTTGGGGAGGGACTGAAGCTTTCTTT
TRBJ2-4 | . | TRBV4-1 | . | CASSQTYGRGFDIQYF | TGCGCCAGCAGCCAGACCTACGGCCGAGGATTCGACATTCAGTACTTC
TRBJ1-5 | . | TRBV7-2 | TRBD1 | CASSWTGGDQPQHF | TGTGCCAGCAGCTGGACAGGGGGGGATCAGCCCCAGCATTTT
TRBJ2-5 | few | TRBV6-5 | . | CASSLNGETQYF | TGTGCCAGCAGTTTGAACGGGGAGACCCAGTACTTC
TRBJ1-1 | . | TRBV9 | TRBD1 | CASSVDGQGGTEAFF | TGTGCCAGCAGCGTAGACGGACAGGGGGGCACTGAAGCTTTCTTT
TRBJ1-4 | . | TRBV7-2 | TRBD1 | CASSRQRGHNEKLFF | TGTGCCAGCAGCCGACAGAGGGGGCACAATGAAAAACTGTTTTTT
TRBJ1-1 | . | TRBV6-4 | . | CASSDSGDTEAFF | TGTGCCAGCAGTGACTCAGGGGACACTGAAGCTTTCTTT
TRBJ2-7 | . | TRBV7-9 | . | CASSFEGGDEQYF | TGTGCCAGCAGCTTTGAAGGGGGGGACGAGCAGTACTTC
TRBJ2-7 | . | TRBV9 | TRBD2 | CARSGGRGNYEQYF | TGTGCCCGCAGCGGGGGGAGGGGAAACTACGAGCAGTACTTC
TRBJ1-5 | . | TRBV5-5 | . | CASSPLNNQPQHF | TGTGCCAGCAGCCCCCTCAACAATCAGCCCCAGCATTTT
TRBJ2-7 | . | TRBV27 | . | CASSATLEWSSYEQYF | TGTGCCAGCAGTGCCACCCTGGAGTGGTCCTCCTACGAGCAGTACTTC
TRBJ2-3 | . | TRBV7-8 | TRBD2 | CASSPRLAGGPTDTQYF | TGTGCCAGCAGCCCGCGGTTGGCGGGAGGGCCCACAGATACGCAGTATTTT
TRBJ1-2 | once | TRBV30 | TRBD1 | CAWREPGQGAYYGYTF | TGTGCCTGGAGGGAACCGGGACAGGGGGCGTACTATGGCTACACCTTC
TRBJ2-3 | . | TRBV5-6 | TRBD1 | CASSWGGQGAADTQYF | TGTGCCAGCAGCTGGGGAGGACAGGGGGCAGCAGATACGCAGTATTTT
TRBJ2-7 | . | TRBV30 | . | CAWGRGEQYF | TGTGCCTGGGGCCGGGGCGAGCAGTACTTC
TRBJ2-3 | . | TRBV27 | TRBD2 | CASSKTSSVTDTQYF | TGTGCCAGCAGCAAGACTAGCTCGGTGACAGATACGCAGTATTTT
TRBJ2-7 | . | TRBV9 | . | CASSVGPDLGAYEQYF | TGTGCCAGCAGCGTAGGGCCTGACTTGGGGGCCTACGAGCAGTACTTC
TRBJ2-1 | . | TRBV5-4 | TRBD2 | CASSPVTSGSYNEQFF | TGTGCCAGCAGCCCGGTGACTAGCGGGAGTTACAATGAGCAGTTCTTC
TRBJ1-1 | few | TRBV5-1 | . | CASSLEGMGNTEAFF | TGCGCCAGCAGCTTAGAGGGGATGGGGAACACTGAAGCTTTCTTT
TRBJ2-7 | . | TRBV7-8 | TRBD1 | CASRPGTVPREQYF | TGTGCCAGCAGACCCGGGACAGTCCCTCGGGAGCAGTACTTC
TRBJ2-1 | . | TRBV25-1 | TRBD1 | CASSENGDRGNEQFF | TGTGCCAGCAGTGAAAATGGAGACAGGGGCAATGAGCAGTTCTTC
TRBJ1-1 | . | TRBV19 | . | CASSMVGGNTEAFF | TGTGCCAGTAGTATGGTGGGCGGGAACACTGAAGCTTTCTTT
TRBJ2-1 | . | TRBV28 | TRBD2 | CASTLTSGRGNEQFF | TGTGCCAGCACATTGACTAGCGGGAGGGGCAATGAGCAGTTCTTC
TRBJ1-2 | . | TRBV15 | TRBD1 | CATSETGTDYGYTF | TGTGCCACCAGCGAAACCGGGACAGACTATGGCTACACCTTC
TRBJ1-5 | . | TRBV2 | . | CASSAVQPGQPQHF | TGTGCCAGCAGTGCGGTCCAGCCAGGTCAGCCCCAGCATTTT
TRBJ2-1 | once | TRBV5-4 | . | CASSFLSGNEQFF | TGTGCCAGCAGCTTTCTTTCGGGCAATGAGCAGTTCTTC
TRBJ1-1 | . | TRBV18 | . | CASSPGNPLENTEAFF | TGTGCCAGCTCACCAGGAAATCCCTTGGAGAACACTGAAGCTTTCTTT
TRBJ2-1 | . | TRBV7-9 | . | CASSSTDFEQFF | TGTGCCAGCAGCTCGACTGACTTTGAGCAGTTCTTC
TRBJ2-7 | . | TRBV10-3 | . | CAISRDGTSYEQYF | TGTGCCATCAGCCGGGACGGGACCTCCTACGAGCAGTACTTC
TRBJ1-1 | . | TRBV7-3 | . | CASSAEPIENAEAFF | TGTGCCAGCAGCGCAGAACCTATCGAAAACGCTGAAGCTTTCTTT
TRBJ2-7 | once | TRBV5-1 | TRBD2 | CASSSGGSPGEQYF | TGCGCCAGCAGCTCCGGGGGGTCGCCGGGCGAGCAGTACTTC
TRBJ2-5 | . | TRBV10-2 | . | CASSERGKETQYF | TGCGCCAGCAGTGAGCGGGGGAAAGAGACCCAGTACTTC
TRBJ2-7 | . | TRBV5-6 | TRBD2 | CASSLGPSGEYEQYF | TGTGCCAGCAGCTTAGGGCCAAGCGGGGAATACGAGCAGTACTTC
TRBJ2-3 | . | TRBV5-1 | TRBD2 | CASSLGVTSGGGDTQYF | TGCGCCAGCAGCTTGGGCGTGACTAGCGGAGGGGGAGATACGCAGTATTTT
TRBJ2-7 | . | TRBV5-6 | TRBD1 | CASSSPGTGYYEQYF | TGTGCCAGCAGCTCCCCCGGGACAGGGTACTACGAGCAGTACTTC
TRBJ2-1 | . | TRBV2 | . | CASSAPPVDDNEQFF | TGTGCCAGCAGTGCCCCCCCGGTAGACGACAATGAGCAGTTCTTC